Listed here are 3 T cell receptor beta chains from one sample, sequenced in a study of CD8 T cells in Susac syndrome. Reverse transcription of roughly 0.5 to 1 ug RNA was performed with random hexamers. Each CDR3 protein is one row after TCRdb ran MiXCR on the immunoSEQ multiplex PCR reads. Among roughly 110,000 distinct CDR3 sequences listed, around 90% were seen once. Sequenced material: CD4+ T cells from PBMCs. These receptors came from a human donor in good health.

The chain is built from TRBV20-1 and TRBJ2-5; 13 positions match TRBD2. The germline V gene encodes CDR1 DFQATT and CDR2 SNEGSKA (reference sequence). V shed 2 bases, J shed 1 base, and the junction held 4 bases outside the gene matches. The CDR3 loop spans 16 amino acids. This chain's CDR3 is CSARQLAGGIQETQYF. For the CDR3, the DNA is TGCAGTGCTAGACAACTAGCGGGAGGGATCCAAGAGACCCAGTACTTC.

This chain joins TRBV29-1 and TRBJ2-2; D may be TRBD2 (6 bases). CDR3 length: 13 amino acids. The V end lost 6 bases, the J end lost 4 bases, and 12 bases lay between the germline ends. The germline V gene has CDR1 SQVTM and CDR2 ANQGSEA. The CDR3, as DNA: TGCAGCGTCGGGGGTCGAGGCACCGGGGAGCTGTTTTTT. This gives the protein CSVGGRGTGELFF.

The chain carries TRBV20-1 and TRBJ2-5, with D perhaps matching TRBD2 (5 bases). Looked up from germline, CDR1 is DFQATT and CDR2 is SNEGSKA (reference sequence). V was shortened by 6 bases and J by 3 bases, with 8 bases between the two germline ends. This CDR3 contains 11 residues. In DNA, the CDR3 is TGCAGTGCAGGAGCGGAAGAGACCCAGTACTTC. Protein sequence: CSAGAEETQYF.